These T cell receptor beta chains were read from a single sample in a study of T cells in Graves' hyperthyroidism and ophthalmopathy. TCRdb processed the multiplex PCR reads anew with MiXCR; each CDR3 protein has one entry. The sample consists of approximately 700,000 distinct CDR3 sequences, 15% to 20% of them appearing once. What was sequenced was blood. All receptors derive from a young man with Graves' hyperthyroidism. The CDR3 runs from the conserved cysteine through the conserved F or W. Each record gives: D gene, J gene, clone size, V gene, CDR3 protein, CDR3 DNA. A D gene is named only where the DNA matches it firmly. The size field is filled for only some rows; it gives once, few, many or a size class.

TRBD1 | TRBJ2-7 | many | TRBV18 | CASSPQGVGNDEQYF | TGTGCCAGCTCACCTCAGGGGGTGGGAAATGACGAGCAGTACTTC
. | TRBJ2-3 | many | TRBV30 | CAWSVLQALDTQYF | TGTGCCTGGAGTGTACTACAGGCTCTTGATACGCAGTATTTT
. | TRBJ2-6 | few | TRBV6-5 | CASSLDSSSGANVLTF | TGTGCCAGCAGTTTAGACAGTAGCTCTGGGGCCAACGTCCTGACTTTC
. | TRBJ2-7 | many | TRBV20-1 | CSARRGASYEQYF | TGCAGTGCTAGGAGGGGAGCGTCCTACGAGCAGTACTTC
. | TRBJ2-7 | many | TRBV7-9 | CASSFLDTHEQYF | TGTGCCAGCAGCTTTTTAGACACCCACGAGCAGTACTTC
TRBD1 | TRBJ2-7 | many | TRBV3-1 | CASELARDRGTGEQYF | TGTGCCAGCGAGCTCGCCCGGGACAGGGGTACTGGCGAGCAGTACTTC
TRBD2 | TRBJ2-2 | few | TRBV28 | CASSFPLAGVPGELFF | TGTGCCAGCAGTTTCCCCCTAGCGGGAGTACCCGGGGAGCTGTTTTTT
. | TRBJ2-7 | . | TRBV29-1 | CSAGEVRYEQYF | TGCAGCGCTGGAGAAGTTAGATACGAGCAGTACTTC
. | TRBJ1-1 | many | TRBV12-5 | CASGSPQGSRTEAFF | TGTGCTAGTGGTTCACCCCAGGGGTCTAGGACTGAAGCTTTCTTT
TRBD1 | TRBJ2-7 | many | TRBV29-1 | CSVELITGDEQYF | TGCAGCGTTGAGCTAATAACAGGGGACGAGCAGTACTTC
TRBD1 | TRBJ2-1 | few | TRBV20-1 | CSASDRGAYNEQFF | TGCAGTGCTAGTGACAGGGGGGCCTACAATGAGCAGTTCTTC
. | TRBJ1-5 | many | TRBV28 | CASTADTSNQPQHF | TGTGCCAGCACCGCGGACACGAGCAATCAGCCCCAGCATTTT
TRBD1 | TRBJ2-5 | . | TRBV5-1 | CASTPRQGAGETQYF | TGCGCCAGCACCCCCCGACAGGGGGCAGGGGAGACCCAGTACTTC
TRBD2 | TRBJ2-7 | many | TRBV7-8 | CASSYRPGGAVYEQYF | TGTGCCAGCAGCTACCGACCCGGGGGGGCGGTCTACGAGCAGTACTTC
. | TRBJ2-1 | few | TRBV20-1 | CSARQDGSSHNEQFF | TGCAGTGCTAGACAGGACGGAAGCTCCCACAATGAGCAGTTCTTC
TRBD1 | TRBJ2-7 | . | TRBV9 | CASSVAWGQVNYEQYF | TGTGCCAGCAGCGTAGCCTGGGGACAGGTGAACTACGAGCAGTACTTC
. | TRBJ1-1 | many | TRBV7-2 | CASSFPGTPRRTEAFF | TGTGCCAGCAGCTTTCCCGGGACTCCCCGGAGGACTGAAGCTTTCTTT
. | TRBJ2-6 | . | TRBV28 | CASRNVRRSGANVLTF | TGTGCCAGCAGAAATGTACGACGGTCTGGGGCCAACGTCCTGACTTTC
. | TRBJ2-1 | many | TRBV6-1 | CATRTTYNEQFF | TGTGCCACCAGGACCACCTACAATGAGCAGTTCTTC
. | TRBJ2-7 | many | TRBV3-1 | CASSRSGHEQYF | TGTGCCAGCAGCCGATCAGGGCACGAGCAGTACTTC
TRBD2 | TRBJ2-1 | many | TRBV7-3 | CASSPTGGYNEQFF | TGTGCCAGCAGCCCAACGGGGGGGTACAATGAGCAGTTCTTC
TRBD2 | TRBJ2-3 | . | TRBV27 | CASRRQTSGTADTQYF | TGTGCCAGCAGACGTCAGACTAGCGGCACTGCAGATACGCAGTATTTT
TRBD1 | TRBJ2-5 | many | TRBV30 | CAWGTGGETQYF | TGTGCCTGGGGGACAGGGGGAGAGACCCAGTACTTC
. | TRBJ1-5 | many | TRBV2 | CASSVYQPQHF | TGTGCCAGCAGCGTGTATCAGCCCCAGCATTTT
. | TRBJ1-1 | many | TRBV7-8 | CASSSGHTNTEAFF | TGTGCCAGCAGCTCGGGACATACGAACACTGAAGCTTTCTTT
TRBD1 | TRBJ2-7 | many | TRBV28 | CASSTPQGDRNNEQYF | TGTGCCAGCTCTACTCCGCAGGGGGACAGGAATAACGAGCAGTACTTC
. | TRBJ2-7 | . | TRBV24-1 | CATRSTGRTYEQYF | TGTGCCACCAGGTCAACGGGCCGGACCTACGAGCAGTACTTC
TRBD2 | TRBJ2-1 | many | TRBV5-1 | CASSWTGTSIVNEQFF | TGCGCCAGCAGCTGGACCGGGACTAGTATCGTGAATGAGCAGTTCTTC
TRBD2 | TRBJ2-1 | few | TRBV14 | CASSLIAGGGYNEQFF | TGTGCCAGCAGCCTTATAGCGGGAGGGGGTTACAATGAGCAGTTCTTC
TRBD1 | TRBJ2-2 | . | TRBV7-6 | CASSLEGQEANTGELFF | TGTGCCAGCAGCTTAGAAGGACAGGAGGCGAACACCGGGGAGCTGTTTTTT
TRBD2 | TRBJ2-7 | few | TRBV9 | CASSPRGRESSYEQYF | TGTGCCAGCAGCCCCCGCGGGAGAGAGAGCTCCTACGAGCAGTACTTC
. | TRBJ1-1 | many | TRBV5-1 | CASSLDQGGGTEAFF | TGCGCCAGCAGCTTGGATCAGGGCGGCGGCACTGAAGCTTTCTTT
. | TRBJ1-3 | few | TRBV28 | CASSFWGTGNTIYF | TGTGCCAGCAGTTTTTGGGGGACTGGAAACACCATATATTTT
TRBD2 | TRBJ2-3 | many | TRBV20-1 | CSASSASGSTDTQYF | TGCAGTGCTAGTTCGGCTAGCGGTAGCACAGATACGCAGTATTTT
. | TRBJ1-2 | many | TRBV6-1 | CASSEWSGDGYTF | TGTGCCAGCAGTGAATGGAGTGGGGATGGCTACACCTTC
TRBD1 | TRBJ2-4 | few | TRBV6-1 | CASSEGIGQGRNIQYF | TGTGCCAGCAGTGAAGGTATAGGACAGGGCAGAAACATTCAGTACTTC
. | TRBJ1-1 | few | TRBV6-1 | CASTYRAEAFF | TGTGCCAGCACCTACAGGGCTGAAGCTTTCTTT
TRBD1 | TRBJ1-6 | few | TRBV20-1 | CSLDKGTVGSPLHF | TGCAGTTTAGACAAAGGGACAGTGGGATCACCCCTCCACTTT
. | TRBJ2-7 | . | TRBV4-3 | CASSQNPHLAGYEQYF | TGCGCCAGCAGCCAAAATCCCCATTTGGCGGGGTACGAGCAGTACTTC
. | TRBJ2-2 | few | TRBV27 | CASSDFTGELFF | TGTGCCAGCAGTGATTTTACCGGGGAGCTGTTTTTT
. | TRBJ1-6 | few | TRBV6-1 | CASSFTGRDSPLHF | TGTGCCAGCAGTTTCACAGGGAGGGATTCACCCCTCCACTTT
TRBD1 | TRBJ1-1 | . | TRBV7-8 | CASRLRTGTNTEAFF | TGTGCCAGCAGACTCCGGACAGGAACGAACACTGAAGCTTTCTTT
TRBD1 | TRBJ2-1 | many | TRBV2 | CASRVRTGLNEQFF | TGTGCCAGCAGGGTAAGGACAGGCCTTAATGAGCAGTTCTTC
. | TRBJ2-1 | . | TRBV5-1 | CASSTSSGYGQFF | TGCGCCAGCAGTACCAGTAGCGGATATGGGCAGTTCTTC
. | TRBJ2-2 | once | TRBV24-1 | CATSDYGGPIKSGELFF | TGTGCCACCAGTGATTACGGGGGACCGATTAAGTCCGGGGAGCTGTTTTTT
. | TRBJ1-1 | . | TRBV29-1 | CTGALVRGNTEAFF | TGCACCGGAGCGTTGGTAAGGGGGAACACTGAAGCTTTCTTT
. | TRBJ2-6 | . | TRBV3-1 | CASSEGLLLSGANVLTF | TGTGCCAGCAGTGAGGGGCTCCTACTCTCTGGGGCCAACGTCCTGACTTTC
. | TRBJ2-6 | . | TRBV29-1 | CSVTTGSGANVLTF | TGCAGCGTCACCACAGGGTCAGGGGCCAACGTCCTGACTTTC
. | TRBJ2-7 | . | TRBV30 | CAWASSGTYEQYF | TGTGCCTGGGCGAGTAGCGGAACCTACGAGCAGTACTTC
. | TRBJ2-3 | . | TRBV30 | CAWSEEITDTQYF | TGTGCCTGGAGTGAGGAAATCACAGATACGCAGTATTTT
. | TRBJ1-1 | many | TRBV30 | CAWSKGTEAFF | TGTGCCTGGAGTAAGGGGACTGAAGCTTTCTTT
TRBD2 | TRBJ2-5 | many | TRBV19 | CASSDGLAGTETQYF | TGTGCCAGTAGTGACGGACTAGCGGGTACGGAGACCCAGTACTTC
. | TRBJ2-7 | many | TRBV28 | CASNSGGGPYEQYF | TGTGCCAGCAATAGTGGGGGGGGGCCCTACGAGCAGTACTTC